One T cell receptor (beta chain) is described in this entry. Its target is unknown. Using immunoSEQ multiplex PCR, the repertoire was profiled, and TCRdb retains in-frame clones only, with some absent. The table shows approximately 50,000 clones, with 80% to 85% occurring only once. The record originates from a study of OX40 agonist ivuxolimab in advanced cancers. Across the whole study: A mean age of about 56 years, range about 20 to 90, was recorded, and over 65% were male.

CDR3 length equals 11 residues. V was shortened by 8 bases and J by 2 bases, with 7 bases between the two germline ends. Germline loops: CDR1 MDHEN, CDR2 SYDVKM. Study-wide results and limits: A proportion of nonresponders additionally exhibited low normalized T-cell clonal expansion. There were, on average, more expanded clones in CD8+ T cells than in CD4+.

The genes are TRBV28 and TRBJ2-7; D is unresolved. The material was CD4+ or CD8+ T cells sorted from blood, obtained in a trial of the OX40 agonist ivuxolimab. The clonotype originates from an adult with an advanced solid tumor such as melanoma, head and neck, liver or kidney cancer. The DNA of the CDR3 is TGTGCCAGCGCTGGAACCTACGAGCAGTACTTC. Translated: CASAGTYEQYF. The full variable domain, completed using reference TRBV28 and TRBJ2-7, is DVKVTQSSRYLVKRTGEKVFLECVQDMDHENMFWYRQDPGLGLRLIYFSYDVKMKEKGDIPEGYSVSREKKERFSLILESASTNQTSMYLCASAGTYEQYFGPGTRLTVT.